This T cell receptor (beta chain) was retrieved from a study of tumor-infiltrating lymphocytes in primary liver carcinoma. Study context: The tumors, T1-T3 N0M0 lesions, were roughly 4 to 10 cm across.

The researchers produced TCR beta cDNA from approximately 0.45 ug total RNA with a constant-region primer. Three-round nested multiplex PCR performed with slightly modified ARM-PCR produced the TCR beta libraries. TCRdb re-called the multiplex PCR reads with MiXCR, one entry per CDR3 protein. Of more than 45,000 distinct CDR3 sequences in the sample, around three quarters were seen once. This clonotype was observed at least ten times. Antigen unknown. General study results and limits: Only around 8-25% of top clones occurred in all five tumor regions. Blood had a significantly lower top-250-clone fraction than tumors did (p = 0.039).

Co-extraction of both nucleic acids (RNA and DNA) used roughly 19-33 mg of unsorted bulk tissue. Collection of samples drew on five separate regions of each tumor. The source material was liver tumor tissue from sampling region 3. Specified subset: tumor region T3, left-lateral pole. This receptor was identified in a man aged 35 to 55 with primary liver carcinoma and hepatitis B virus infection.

CDR3 residues: CASSKAGQDGYEQYF. The CDR3 DNA reads as TGTGCCAGTAGTAAGGCGGGACAGGACGGCTACGAGCAGTACTTC. The genes are TRBV19 and TRBJ2-7; 8 bases fit TRBD1. The CDR3 runs 15 residues. Germline CDR1 reads LNHDA; CDR2 reads SQIVND (reference sequence). The junction had 8 bases not matched to a gene; V was cut back by 4 bases and J by 3 bases. Full variable domain (missing parts from reference TRBV19 and TRBJ2-7): DGGITQSPKYLFRKEGQNVTLSCEQNLNHDAMYWYRQDPGQGLRLIYYSQIVNDFQKGDIAEGYSVSREKKESFPLTVTSAQKNPTAFYLCASSKAGQDGYEQYFGPGTRLTVT.